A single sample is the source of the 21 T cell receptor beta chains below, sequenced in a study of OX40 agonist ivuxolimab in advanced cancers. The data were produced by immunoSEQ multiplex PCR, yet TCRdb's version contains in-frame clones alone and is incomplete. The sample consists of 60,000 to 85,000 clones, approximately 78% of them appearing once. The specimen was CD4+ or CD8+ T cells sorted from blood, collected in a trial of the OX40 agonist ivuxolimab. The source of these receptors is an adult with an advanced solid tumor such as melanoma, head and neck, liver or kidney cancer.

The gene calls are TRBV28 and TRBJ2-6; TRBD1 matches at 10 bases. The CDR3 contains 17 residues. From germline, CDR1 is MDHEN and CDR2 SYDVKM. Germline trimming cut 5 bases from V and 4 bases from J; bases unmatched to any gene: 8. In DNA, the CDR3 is TGTGCCAGCAGTGGGCGGGACAGGGGAGCCGGGGCCAACGTCCTGACTTTC. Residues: CASSGRDRGAGANVLTF. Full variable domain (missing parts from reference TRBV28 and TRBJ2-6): DVKVTQSSRYLVKRTGEKVFLECVQDMDHENMFWYRQDPGLGLRLIYFSYDVKMKEKGDIPEGYSVSREKKERFSLILESASTNQTSMYLCASSGRDRGAGANVLTFGAGSRLTVL.

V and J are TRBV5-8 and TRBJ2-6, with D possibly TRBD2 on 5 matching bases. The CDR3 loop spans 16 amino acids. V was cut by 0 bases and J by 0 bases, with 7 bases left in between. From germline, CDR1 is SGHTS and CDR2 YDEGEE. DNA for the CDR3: TGTGCCAGCAGCTTGGCCGGAGGCTCTGGGGCCAACGTCCTGACTTTC. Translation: CASSLAGGSGANVLTF.

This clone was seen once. The CDR3 loop is CASGQGSNQPQHF. The CDR3 DNA is TGTGCCAGCGGACAGGGAAGCAATCAGCCCCAGCATTTT. The gene calls are TRBV27 and TRBJ1-5; TRBD1 matches 8 bases. Trimming removed 8 bases from V and 1 base from J; junction bases left unmatched: 1. The CDR3 covers 13 residues. Per the germline V gene, CDR1 is MNHEY and CDR2 is SMNVEV (reference sequence).

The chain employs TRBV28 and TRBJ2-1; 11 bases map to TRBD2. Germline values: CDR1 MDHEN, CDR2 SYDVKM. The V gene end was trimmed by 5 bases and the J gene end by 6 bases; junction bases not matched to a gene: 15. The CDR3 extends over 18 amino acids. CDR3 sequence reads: CASSDPYSGRAGGNEQFF. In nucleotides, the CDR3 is TGTGCCAGCAGTGACCCATATAGCGGGAGGGCCGGTGGCAATGAGCAGTTCTTC.

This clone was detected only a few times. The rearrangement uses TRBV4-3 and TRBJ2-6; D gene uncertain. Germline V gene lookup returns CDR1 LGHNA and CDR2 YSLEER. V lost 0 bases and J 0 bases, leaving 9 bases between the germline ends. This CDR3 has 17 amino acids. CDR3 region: CASSQEGSASGANVLTF. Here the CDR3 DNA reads TGCGCCAGCAGCCAAGAAGGCAGCGCCTCTGGGGCCAACGTCCTGACTTTC.

The chain's CDR3 is CASSRNAGWTDTQYF. The CDR3 bases are TGTGCCAGCTCACGGAACGCAGGTTGGACAGATACGCAGTATTTT. The gene calls are TRBV18 and TRBJ2-3; unclear D gene. Germline V gene sequence: CDR1 KGHSH, CDR2 LQKENI. V lost 4 bases to trimming and J lost 3 bases, with 14 bases between them. The CDR3 has 15 amino acids.

In DNA, the CDR3 is TGCGCCAGCAGCTTCCGAGGGGAGCAGTATTTT. Protein: CASSFRGEQYF. The rearrangement joins TRBV5-1 to TRBJ2-3; D could derive from TRBD1 or TRBD2 (5 bases each). Germline CDR1 is SGHRS and CDR2 is YFSETQ. The length of the CDR3 is 11 residues. V was shortened by 2 bases and J by 11 bases, with 9 bases between the two germline ends.

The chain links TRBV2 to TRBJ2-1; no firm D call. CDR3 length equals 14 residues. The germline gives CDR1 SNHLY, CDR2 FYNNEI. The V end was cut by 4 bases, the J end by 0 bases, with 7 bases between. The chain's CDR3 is CASSVTVSYNEQFF. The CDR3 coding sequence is TGTGCCAGCAGTGTGACGGTCTCCTACAATGAGCAGTTCTTC.

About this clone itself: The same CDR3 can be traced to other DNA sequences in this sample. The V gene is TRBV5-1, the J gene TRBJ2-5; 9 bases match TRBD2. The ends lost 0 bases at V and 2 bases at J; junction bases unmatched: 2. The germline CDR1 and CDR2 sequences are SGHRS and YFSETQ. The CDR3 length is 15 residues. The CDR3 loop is CASSLGLAVQETQYF. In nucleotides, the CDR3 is TGCGCCAGCAGCTTGGGACTAGCGGTACAAGAGACCCAGTACTTC.

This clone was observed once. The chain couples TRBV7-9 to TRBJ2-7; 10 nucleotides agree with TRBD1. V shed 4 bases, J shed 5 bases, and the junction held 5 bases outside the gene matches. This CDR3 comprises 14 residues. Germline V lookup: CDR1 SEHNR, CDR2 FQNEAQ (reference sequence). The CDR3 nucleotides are TGTGCCAGCAGCTCGCAGACAGGGGGCCACGAGCAGTACGTC. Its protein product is CASSSQTGGHEQYV.

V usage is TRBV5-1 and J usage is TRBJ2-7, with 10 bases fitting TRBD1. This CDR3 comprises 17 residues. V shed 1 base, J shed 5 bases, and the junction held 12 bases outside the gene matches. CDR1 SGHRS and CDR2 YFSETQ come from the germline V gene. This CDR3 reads CASSLNMRRGQGNEQYF. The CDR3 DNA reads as TGCGCCAGCAGCTTGAATATGCGACGGGGACAGGGGAACGAGCAGTACTTC.

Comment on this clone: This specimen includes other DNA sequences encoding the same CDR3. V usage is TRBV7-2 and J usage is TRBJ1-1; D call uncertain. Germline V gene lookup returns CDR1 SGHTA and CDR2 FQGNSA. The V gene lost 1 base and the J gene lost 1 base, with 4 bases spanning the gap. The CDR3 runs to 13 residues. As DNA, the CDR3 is TGTGCCAGCAGCTTAGTCGGGAACACTGAAGCTTTCTTT. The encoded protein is CASSLVGNTEAFF.

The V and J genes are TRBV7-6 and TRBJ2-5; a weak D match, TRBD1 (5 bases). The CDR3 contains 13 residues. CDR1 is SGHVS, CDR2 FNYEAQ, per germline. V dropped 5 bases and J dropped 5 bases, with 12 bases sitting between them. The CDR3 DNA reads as TGTGCCAGCAGCCGACAGCCCGGGGAGACCCAGTACTTC. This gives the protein CASSRQPGETQYF. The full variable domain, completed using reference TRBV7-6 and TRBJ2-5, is GAGVSQSPRYKVTKRGQDVALRCDPISGHVSLYWYRQALGQGPEFLTYFNYEAQQDKSGLPNDRFSAERPEGSISTLTIQRTEQRDSAMYRCASSRQPGETQYFGPGTRLLVL.

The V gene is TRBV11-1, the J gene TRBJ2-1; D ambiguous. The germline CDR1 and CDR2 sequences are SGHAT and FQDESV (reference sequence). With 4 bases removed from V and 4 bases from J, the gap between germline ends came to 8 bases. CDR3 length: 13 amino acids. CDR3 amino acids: CASSSDTYNEQFF. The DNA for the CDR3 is TGTGCCAGCAGCTCAGACACGTACAATGAGCAGTTCTTC.

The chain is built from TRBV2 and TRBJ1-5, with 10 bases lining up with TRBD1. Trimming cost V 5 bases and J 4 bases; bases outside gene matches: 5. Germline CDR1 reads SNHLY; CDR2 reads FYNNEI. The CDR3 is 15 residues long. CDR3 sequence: CASSQTGGENQPQHF. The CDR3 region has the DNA TGTGCCAGCAGTCAGACAGGGGGCGAGAATCAGCCCCAGCATTTT.

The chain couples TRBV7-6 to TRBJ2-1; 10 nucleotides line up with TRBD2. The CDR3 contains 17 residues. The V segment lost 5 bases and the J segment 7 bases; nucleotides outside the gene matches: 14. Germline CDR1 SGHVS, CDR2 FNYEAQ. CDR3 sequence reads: CASSPDLTSGPLNEQFF. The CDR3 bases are TGTGCCAGCAGCCCAGACCTGACTAGCGGGCCCCTTAATGAGCAGTTCTTC.

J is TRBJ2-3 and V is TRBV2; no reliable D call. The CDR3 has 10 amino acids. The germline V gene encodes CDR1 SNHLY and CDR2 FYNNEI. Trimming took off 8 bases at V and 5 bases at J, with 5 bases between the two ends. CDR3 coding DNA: TGTGCCAGCTCGCGAGATACGCAGTATTTT. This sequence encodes CASSRDTQYF.

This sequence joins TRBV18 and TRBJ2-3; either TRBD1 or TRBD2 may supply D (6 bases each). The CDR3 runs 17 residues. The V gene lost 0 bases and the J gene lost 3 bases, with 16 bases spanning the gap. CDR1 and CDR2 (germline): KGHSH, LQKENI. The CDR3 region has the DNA TGTGCCAGCTCACCACCGGATCGGGGGCTAAGGACAGATACGCAGTATTTT. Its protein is CASSPPDRGLRTDTQYF.

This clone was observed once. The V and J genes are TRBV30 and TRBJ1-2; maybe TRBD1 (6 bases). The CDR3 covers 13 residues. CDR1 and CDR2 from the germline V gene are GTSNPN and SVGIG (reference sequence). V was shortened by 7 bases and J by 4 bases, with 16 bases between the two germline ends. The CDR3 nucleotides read TGTGCCTTCCGGGACACCGGCGGCTATGGCTACACCTTC. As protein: CAFRDTGGYGYTF.

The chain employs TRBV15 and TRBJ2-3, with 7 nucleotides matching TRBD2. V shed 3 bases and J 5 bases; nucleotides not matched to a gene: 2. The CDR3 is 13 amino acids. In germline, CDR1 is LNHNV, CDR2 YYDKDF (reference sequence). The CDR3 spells CATSRSSGDTQYF. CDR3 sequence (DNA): TGTGCCACCAGCAGGTCTAGCGGAGATACGCAGTATTTT. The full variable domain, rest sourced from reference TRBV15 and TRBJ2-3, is DAMVIQNPRYQVTQFGKPVTLSCSQTLNHNVMYWYQQKSSQAPKLLFHYYDKDFNNEADTPDNFQSRRPNTSFCFLDIRSPGLGDTAMYLCATSRSSGDTQYFGPGTRLTVL.

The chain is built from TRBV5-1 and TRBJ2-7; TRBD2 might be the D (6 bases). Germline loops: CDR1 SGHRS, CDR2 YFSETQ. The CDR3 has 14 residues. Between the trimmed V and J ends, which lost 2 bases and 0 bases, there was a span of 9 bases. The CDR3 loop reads CASSFDGSSYEQYF. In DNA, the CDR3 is TGCGCCAGCAGCTTCGACGGGAGCTCCTACGAGCAGTACTTC.